These 9 T cell receptor beta chains originate from one sample sequenced in a study of T-cell memory formation after mild COVID-19. TCRdb itself ran the 5' RACE reads through MiXCR, one entry per CDR3 protein. The sample includes hundreds of thousands of distinct CDR3 sequences, approximately 18% of them seen just once. The sample was PBMCs or a T cell subset sorted from them (not recorded which). The receptors were sampled from an adult woman who had mild COVID-19 (a few samples of this study predate the infection). Cell type and time point are not known.

The chain couples TRBV6-2 or TRBV6-3 to TRBJ2-3, with D perhaps matching TRBD2 (5 bases). V shed 5 bases and J shed 10 bases, with 16 bases lying between them. Per germline, CDR1 MNHEY and CDR2 SVGEGT. The CDR3 covers 13 residues. This CDR3 is CASSTPISGPQYF. The CDR3 bases are TGTGCCAGCAGTACCCCCATAAGCGGTCCGCAGTATTTT.

In its sample, this clonotype was seen a few times. The V gene is TRBV7-6, the J gene TRBJ1-5; 7 positions agree with TRBD1. CDR3 size: 17 residues. CDR1 SGHVS and CDR2 FNYEAQ come from the germline V gene. Trimming cost V 6 bases and J 0 bases; bases outside gene matches: 11. The CDR3, as DNA: TGTGCCAGCAGTTCCGGGACAGCTTCCTTTAGCAATCAGCCCCAGCATTTT. Protein: CASSSGTASFSNQPQHF.

Only a few counts were recorded for this clonotype. The chain uses TRBV27 and TRBJ2-5, with 7 positions matching TRBD2. Germline V CDR1 and CDR2: MNHEY, SMNVEV (reference sequence). The V gene end was trimmed by 5 bases and the J gene end by 4 bases; junction bases not matched to a gene: 4. This CDR3 spans 13 amino acids. The CDR3 is CASSNWEGETQYF. The CDR3 nucleotides read TGTGCCAGCAGTAACTGGGAGGGAGAGACCCAGTACTTC.

Only a few counts were recorded for this clonotype. The chain combines TRBV5-1 with TRBJ1-4; D uncertain. The length of the CDR3 is 13 residues. V lost 4 bases and J 4 bases, leaving 8 bases between the germline ends. Germline CDR1 SGHRS, CDR2 YFSETQ. The CDR3 loop is CASSDVLNEKLFF. As DNA, the CDR3 is TGCGCCAGCAGCGACGTACTTAATGAAAAACTGTTTTTT.

V gene TRBV7-9 combines with J gene TRBJ1-2; D is possibly TRBD1 (5 bases). V was pared by 1 base and J by 3 bases, with 15 bases between. Looked up from germline, CDR1 is SEHNR and CDR2 is FQNEAQ (reference sequence). The CDR3 has 16 amino acids. CDR3 in amino acids: CASSLVGVRTHYGYTF. The CDR3 region has the DNA TGTGCCAGCAGCTTAGTCGGGGTTAGGACACACTATGGCTACACCTTC. Variable domain in full (rest from reference TRBV7-9 and TRBJ1-2): DTGVSQNPRHKITKRGQNVTFRCDPISEHNRLYWYRQTLGQGPEFLTYFQNEAQLEKSRLLSDRFSAERPKGSFSTLEIQRTEQGDSAMYLCASSLVGVRTHYGYTFGSGTRLTVV.

CDR3 nucleotides: TGTGCCATCAGTGGGACAGGGCGAGGCACAGATACGCAGTATTTT. Amino acids: CAISGTGRGTDTQYF. This chain links TRBV10-3 with TRBJ2-3; 8 positions match TRBD1. The CDR3 is 15 residues long. J gave up 1 base and V 4 bases, and 4 bases lay outside the gene matches. Germline V gene sequence: CDR1 ENHRY, CDR2 SYGVKD.

The rearrangement uses TRBV7-6 and TRBJ2-5, with D possibly matching TRBD1 (6 bases). V lost 5 bases and J lost 0, with 10 bases in between. Germline V gene lookup returns CDR1 SGHVS and CDR2 FNYEAQ. The CDR3 is 14 residues long. CDR3 DNA sequence: TGTGCCAGCAGCCATCAGGGGAACCAAGAGACCCAGTACTTC. Translated, it gives CASSHQGNQETQYF.

There are a few counts of this clonotype. The chain uses TRBV7-8 and TRBJ2-5, with TRBD2 matching 15 bases. The V and J ends lost 4 bases and 3 bases, in that order; junction bases with no gene match: 6. CDR1 and CDR2 (germline): SGHVS, FQNEAQ. The CDR3 covers 17 residues. The CDR3 region has the DNA TGTGCCAGCAGCTCTCCTCGGACTAGCGGGGGGGAAGAGACCCAGTACTTC. Its protein product is CASSSPRTSGGEETQYF.

J is TRBJ1-1 and V is TRBV2; no reliable D call. The V end lost 3 bases, the J end lost 1 base, and 3 bases lay between the germline ends. The CDR3 contains 12 residues. CDR1 SNHLY and CDR2 FYNNEI come from the germline V gene. This CDR3 is CASSDPNTEAFF. CDR3 sequence (DNA): TGTGCCAGCAGTGACCCGAACACTGAAGCTTTCTTT.